Each of the 6 T cell receptor beta chains below was sequenced from the same sample in a study of CD8 T cells in Susac syndrome (dated by TCRdb to between 2018 and 2021). Libraries were built with the immunoSEQ multiplex PCR assay. RNA was extracted with the RNeasy kit and roughly 0.45 to 1 ug was reverse transcribed using random hexamers. TCRdb cleaned the public reads at Q25 with fastp, built clones with MiXCR and kept in-frame beta chains. A single entry per CDR3 protein holds the most common genes and DNA from its merged rows. Counted in this sample were about 190,000 distinct CDR3 sequences; 85% to 95% of them appeared once. The top ten hold approximately 0.1% of the sample. The sequenced sample consisted of CD4+ T cells from PBMCs. These receptor sequences come from a human donor in good health.

The chain couples TRBV4-2 to TRBJ2-2, with D tentatively TRBD2 (5 bases). The CDR3 runs to 16 residues. Germline-derived CDR1 and CDR2 are LGHNA and YNFKEQ. Trimming shortened V by 5 bases and J by 1 base, and 14 bases separated the two germline ends. In DNA form, the CDR3 reads TGTGCCAGCAGCTCGAAGCGGACTCTGAACACCGGGGAGCTGTTTTTT. Protein: CASSSKRTLNTGELFF.

The rearrangement links TRBV29-1 to TRBJ2-3; D not certain. This CDR3 is built from 14 residues. The germline gives CDR1 SQVTM, CDR2 ANQGSEA. V was trimmed by 7 bases and J by 0 bases, leaving 14 bases between them. The CDR3 sequence: CSGSGWVSTDTQYF. CDR3 coding DNA: TGCAGCGGTTCCGGATGGGTCAGCACAGATACGCAGTATTTT.

CDR3 sequence reads: CAWSKPTPADTQYF. The DNA of the CDR3 is TGTGCCTGGAGTAAGCCGACACCCGCAGATACGCAGTATTTT. J is TRBJ2-3 and V is TRBV30; D ambiguous. The CDR3 contains 14 residues. Germline lookup yields CDR1 GTSNPN and CDR2 SVGIG (reference sequence). V dropped 2 bases and J dropped 4 bases, with 13 bases sitting between them.

The chain has TRBV20-1 and TRBJ2-6; D is unclear. CDR1 is DFQATT and CDR2 is SNEGSKA in the germline V gene (reference sequence). V lost 3 bases and J 1 base, leaving 7 bases between the germline ends. The CDR3 runs to 14 residues. The CDR3 DNA follows: TGCAGTGCTAGTTCCGGGTCTGGGGCCAACGTCCTGACTTTC. It codes for CSASSGSGANVLTF.

This chain joins TRBV20-1 and TRBJ1-5, with TRBD1 as a possible D gene (5 bases). Deletions cut 1 base from V and 3 bases from J, with 7 bases between. The CDR3 is 13 residues long. The V gene's germline CDR1 is DFQATT and CDR2 SNEGSKA (reference sequence). This chain's CDR3 is CSARGQINQPQHF. For the CDR3, the DNA is TGCAGTGCTAGAGGACAGATCAATCAGCCCCAGCATTTT.

V gene TRBV7-9 combines with J gene TRBJ2-5; possibly TRBD1 for D (5 bases). The CDR3 runs 15 residues. Per the germline V gene, CDR1 is SEHNR and CDR2 is FQNEAQ (reference sequence). Between the trimmed V and J ends, which lost 2 bases and 4 bases, there was a span of 14 bases. CDR3: CASSLQGNLGETQYF. The CDR3, as DNA: TGTGCCAGCAGCTTACAGGGAAATTTAGGAGAGACCCAGTACTTC.